This section outlines one T cell receptor (beta chain) sequence together with its context. What it recognizes is unknown. TCRdb keeps only in-frame clones here, not all; method: immunoSEQ multiplex PCR. The sample comprises 70,000 to 95,000 clones, about nine tenths of which are singletons, and under 6.5% rests with the top ten. The sample belongs to a study of OX40 agonist ivuxolimab in advanced cancers. Across the whole study: Patients enrolled in dose escalation were diagnosed with hepatocellular carcinoma, melanoma, renal cell or head and neck cancer.

Whole-study results and caveats: CD4+ T cells averaged fewer expanded clones than CD8+ T cells.

Trimming cost V 4 bases and J 1 base, with 23 bases left between them. Germline assignment: CDR1 SGHRS and CDR2 YFSETQ. The CDR3 contains 18 residues. The sequencing used CD4+ or CD8+ T cells sorted from blood, collected in a trial of the OX40 agonist ivuxolimab. The sequence derives from an adult with an advanced solid tumor such as melanoma, head and neck, liver or kidney cancer. This chain joins TRBV5-1 and TRBJ2-5; D is ambiguous. The DNA for the CDR3 is TGCGCCAGCAGCCGCGACCGACCCGGCAAAATGGCCCAAGAGACCCAGTACTTC. This sequence encodes CASSRDRPGKMAQETQYF.